This section outlines one T cell receptor (beta chain) sequence together with its context. The antigen is not known. The data were obtained in a study of spatial heterogeneity in lung cancer. Study in general: Among detected sequences, beta-chain ones consistently exceeded alpha-chain ones in number. The average appearance count of each unique TCR and UMI combination in raw reads was more than 9.5. General study findings and limits: At resection, ubiquitous expanded tumor TCRs appeared in blood more than at follow-up.

This sample's time point: sample taken at primary tumor resection. The authors sequenced whole RNA from tumor, nontumor lung or frozen PBMC without sorting. Each molecule of TCR cDNA was tagged with one unique molecular identifier. TCRdb reanalysed the 5' RACE reads using MiXCR and keeps one entry per CDR3 protein. The table has almost 75,000 distinct CDR3 sequences, less than 15% seen once. The CDR3 runs 11 residues. Deletions cut 11 bases from V and 4 bases from J, with 12 bases between. Germline V CDR1 and CDR2: ENHRY, SYGVKD. This sequence was found in a male donor with early-stage non-small cell lung cancer. The rearrangement links TRBV10-3 to TRBJ2-7; D unclear. This material consisted of PBMCs, taken at surgery. DNA for the CDR3: TGTGCCGTCCGGTCGAGGTACGAGCAGTACTTC. Translation gives CAVRSRYEQYF.